This T cell receptor (beta chain) was captured in a study of shared clonotypes between healthy human individuals. At the level of the study: The donors, a couple of women and three men, were aged 18 to 49.

Sequencing was performed with immunoSEQ multiplex PCR; in TCRdb, only in-frame clones are kept and a portion is missing. The table records roughly 1 million clones, roughly 75% of them present only once. As regards this clone: A much larger clonotype is one base distant, so this may be a read error.

Free of recent acute infections or vaccinations, the donors were healthy HIV-negative adults. A split of CD4+ cells into CD45RA+ naive and CD45RA-negative memory subsets was performed. Material: memory CD4+ T cells sorted from blood. Noted subset: CD45RA-negative fraction. The sequence came from a man between 18 and 29 years old in good health.

Here the CDR3 reads CASSFTSGYNEQFF. CDR3 bases: TGTGCCAGCAGTTTTACTAGCGGGTACAATGAGCAGTTCTTC. V is TRBV27 and J is TRBJ2-1; 9 nucleotides line up with TRBD2. This CDR3 contains 14 residues. The germline CDR1 and CDR2 sequences are MNHEY and SMNVEV (reference sequence). The V and J ends lost 3 bases and 4 bases, in that order; junction bases with no gene match: 1.